This TCR beta chain emerged from a study of PD-L1 blockade in urothelial cancer. Study as a whole: Administration of atezolizumab to patients began around 2014, at 1,200 mg intravenously every 3 weeks. The patients had undergone anywhere from 0 to 3 prior chemotherapy regimens. Blood samples contained a median about 150,000 T cells.

Profiled with immunoSEQ multiplex PCR; TCRdb holds only in-frame clones, not every one. The repertoire holds approximately 38,000 clones, with around 88% as singletons. Germline V CDR1 and CDR2: GTSNPN, SVGIG (reference sequence). This CDR3 spans 15 amino acids. Trimming took off 1 base at V and 0 bases at J, with 10 bases between the two ends. The sample consisted of PBMCs, taken around atezolizumab (anti-PD-L1) treatment. The source of this sequence is a man in his 60s with urothelial cancer. V and J are TRBV30 and TRBJ1-5; D remains unclear. The CDR3 bases are TGTGCCTGGAGTGCAGGTGGTCTTAGCAATCAGCCCCAGCATTTT. It encodes CAWSAGGLSNQPQHF.